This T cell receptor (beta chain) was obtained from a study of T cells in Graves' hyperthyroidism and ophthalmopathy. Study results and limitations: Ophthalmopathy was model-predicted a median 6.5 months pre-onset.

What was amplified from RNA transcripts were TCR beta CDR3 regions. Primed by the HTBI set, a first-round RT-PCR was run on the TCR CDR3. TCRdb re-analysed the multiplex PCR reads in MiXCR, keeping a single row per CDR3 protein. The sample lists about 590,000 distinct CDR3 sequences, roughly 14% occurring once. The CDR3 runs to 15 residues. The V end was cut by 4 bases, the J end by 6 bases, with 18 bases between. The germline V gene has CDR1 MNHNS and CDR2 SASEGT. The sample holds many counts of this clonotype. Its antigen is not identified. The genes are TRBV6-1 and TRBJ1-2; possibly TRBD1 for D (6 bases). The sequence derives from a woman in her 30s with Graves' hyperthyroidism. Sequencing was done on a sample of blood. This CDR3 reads CASSASGVVFHGYTF. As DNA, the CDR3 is TGTGCCAGCAGTGCGTCAGGGGTAGTTTTTCATGGCTACACCTTC.